Listed here are 20 T cell receptor beta chains from one sample, sequenced in a study of patients and donors after allogeneic stem cell transplantation. TCRdb reprocessed the RT-PCR reads with MiXCR, giving one entry per CDR3 protein. The repertoire consists of hundreds of thousands of distinct CDR3 sequences, with 15% to 20% occurring once and the leading ten covering roughly 7%. Sequences were obtained from blood, either unsorted or a sorted T cell fraction (not recorded which). The receptor source for this set is a human donor who was either an allogeneic HSCT recipient or a stem cell or donor lymphocyte infusion donor (not recorded which). It is not recorded whose cells these are; they may come from a transplant donor.

This clonotype was seen repeatedly, ten times or more. The chain combines TRBV10-3 with TRBJ2-2; D not certain. Trimming shortened V by 10 bases and J by 8 bases, and 11 bases separated the two germline ends. CDR1 and CDR2 from the germline V gene are ENHRY and SYGVKD. The CDR3 is 11 amino acids. CDR3 sequence (DNA): TGTGCCACCCGTGGGCCGGGGGAGCTGTTTTTT. Encoded protein: CATRGPGELFF.

This clonotype has just a few counts. The CDR3 DNA follows: TGTGCCAGCAGCACAAGACAGGGCAACACCGGGGAGCTGTTTTTT. Amino acid sequence: CASSTRQGNTGELFF. The chain uses TRBV5-5 and TRBJ2-2, with TRBD1 identical over 7 bases. CDR3 length: 15 residues. Germline CDR1 and CDR2: SGHKS and YYEKEE (reference sequence). V gave up 4 bases and J gave up 2 bases; unmatched junction bases: 5.

The rearrangement uses TRBV2 and TRBJ1-1, with D possibly matching TRBD1 (6 bases). Germline V gives CDR1 SNHLY, CDR2 FYNNEI. The V and J ends lost 1 base and 1 base respectively, with 7 bases between them. The CDR3 has 14 amino acids. CDR3 DNA: TGTGCCAGCAGTGAAGGCAGGGGGAACACTGAAGCTTTCTTT. This encodes CASSEGRGNTEAFF.

The chain has TRBV7-9 and TRBJ2-1; a possible D gene is TRBD2 (5 bases). In germline, CDR1 is SEHNR, CDR2 FQNEAQ (reference sequence). The CDR3 consists of 16 residues. The ends were cut back, 2 bases at V and 4 bases at J, with 15 bases in the middle. CDR3 DNA sequence: TGTGCCAGCAGCTTACCCGGGAAGGGTATATACAATGAGCAGTTCTTC. This codes for CASSLPGKGIYNEQFF.

This clonotype appeared a few times. The chain carries TRBV20-1 and TRBJ1-1, with D uncertain. This CDR3 region has 13 residues. Trimming cost V 4 bases and J 5 bases, with 14 bases left between them. Germline V gene data show CDR1 as DFQATT and CDR2 as SNEGSKA (reference sequence). CDR3 in DNA: TGCAGTGCTAAGGGCCCCTTCGAGACTGAAGCTTTCTTT. Translating gives CSAKGPFETEAFF.

This clonotype was observed a handful of times. This chain joins TRBV24-1 and TRBJ2-3, with 7 bases that match TRBD1. V shed 3 bases and J 6 bases; nucleotides not matched to a gene: 8. Germline V gives CDR1 KGHDR, CDR2 SFDVKD. This CDR3 region has 15 residues. CDR3 in DNA: TGTGCCACCAGTGATCCGGGACAGCCAAAGGATACGCAGTATTTT. Translating gives CATSDPGQPKDTQYF.

In this sample, this clonotype turned up a few times. The chain links TRBV20-1 to TRBJ1-5; possibly TRBD1 for D (6 bases). Trimming left V 6 bases short and J 2 bases short, with 14 bases between. The germline CDR1 and CDR2 sequences are DFQATT and SNEGSKA (reference sequence). The length of the CDR3 is 14 residues. CDR3 nucleotide sequence: TGCAGTGCAATGACAGGAGGGGGCAATCAGCCCCAGCATTTT. This gives the protein CSAMTGGGNQPQHF.

This rearrangement joins TRBV9 to TRBJ1-1; tentatively, D is TRBD1 (6 bases). The V gene lost 3 bases and the J gene lost 4 bases, with 13 bases spanning the gap. In germline, CDR1 is SGDLS, CDR2 YYNGEE. CDR3 size: 14 residues. In DNA form, the CDR3 reads TGTGCCAGCAGCGCATACAGGGAGAGCACTGAAGCTTTCTTT. Its translation is CASSAYRESTEAFF.

This clonotype was found a few times. The V and J genes are TRBV7-2 and TRBJ2-1; 9 nucleotides line up with TRBD2. The J segment lost 7 bases and the V segment lost 3 bases, leaving 7 bases of the junction unmatched. This CDR3 has 15 amino acids. CDR1 is SGHTA, CDR2 FQGNSA, per germline. As DNA, the CDR3 is TGTGCCAGCAGCTTCGTTAGCGGGGGAAAAAATGAGCAGTTCTTC. It encodes CASSFVSGGKNEQFF.

CDR3 protein: CASSQGAGRDYEQYF. The CDR3 DNA reads TGCGCCAGCAGCCAAGGGGCGGGGCGGGACTACGAGCAGTACTTC. V and J are TRBV4-1 and TRBJ2-7, with D tentatively TRBD2 (6 bases). The V gene lost 1 base and the J gene lost 3 bases, with 13 bases spanning the gap. Germline V gene sequence: CDR1 MGHRA, CDR2 YSYEKL. The CDR3 covers 15 residues.

The J gene is TRBJ1-2, the V gene TRBV7-9; D gene ambiguous. There are 15 residues in the CDR3. The V and J ends lost 2 bases and 2 bases respectively, with 12 bases between them. CDR1 is SEHNR and CDR2 is FQNEAQ in the germline V gene (reference sequence). This chain's CDR3 is CASSLSETTNYGYTF. DNA of the CDR3: TGTGCCAGCAGCTTAAGTGAGACAACGAACTATGGCTACACCTTC.

The rearrangement links TRBV9 to TRBJ1-2; D is unresolved. The length of the CDR3 is 14 residues. From germline, CDR1 is SGDLS and CDR2 YYNGEE. Trimming stripped 3 bases from V and 3 bases from J, with 12 bases between. The CDR3 region has the DNA TGTGCCAGCAGCGGTGACCCAGTCTACTATGGCTACACCTTC. Protein sequence: CASSGDPVYYGYTF.

The J gene is TRBJ2-7, the V gene TRBV20-1; TRBD2 matches 9 bases. Germline values: CDR1 DFQATT, CDR2 SNEGSKA (reference sequence). V lost 0 bases, J lost 6 bases, and 15 bases stayed unmatched. This CDR3 spans 17 amino acids. The CDR3 here is CSARDGGGSGSRSEQYF. DNA of the CDR3: TGCAGTGCTAGAGATGGGGGGGGTAGCGGGAGCAGGTCCGAGCAGTACTTC.

This clonotype was counted once. This chain uses TRBV4-2 with TRBJ2-2, with a possible D match to TRBD1 (5 bases). The CDR3 is 15 amino acids. Germline V lookup: CDR1 LGHNA, CDR2 YNFKEQ. Trimming cost V 3 bases and J 9 bases, with 17 bases left between them. CDR3 region: CASSQSGQTTWELFF. The CDR3, as DNA: TGTGCCAGCAGCCAGTCAGGACAAACGACCTGGGAGCTGTTTTTT.

This clonotype was detected a few times. The CDR3 sequence is CASSPDRGGSPLHF. Here the CDR3 DNA reads TGCGCCAGCAGCCCGGACAGGGGCGGTTCACCCCTCCACTTT. V gene TRBV5-1 combines with J gene TRBJ1-6; 9 bases are a match to TRBD1. Looked up from germline, CDR1 is SGHRS and CDR2 is YFSETQ. The CDR3 has 14 residues. Unmatched junction bases numbered 5, after V lost 4 bases and J lost 9 bases. The whole variable domain, remainder taken from reference TRBV5-1 and TRBJ1-6, is KAGVTQTPRYLIKTRGQQVTLSCSPISGHRSVSWYQQTPGQGLQFLFEYFSETQRNKGNFPGRFSGRQFSNSRSEMNVSTLELGDSALYLCASSPDRGGSPLHFGNGTRLTVT.

V is TRBV12-3 or TRBV12-4 and J is TRBJ1-1, with 11 positions matching TRBD1. The ends lost 2 bases at V and 6 bases at J; junction bases unmatched: 5. The CDR3 runs to 15 residues. CDR3 DNA: TGTGCCAGCAGTTTAAGGACAGGGGGCTCGTCTGAAGCTTTCTTT. Translating it yields CASSLRTGGSSEAFF.

This chain links TRBV9 with TRBJ2-1, with TRBD2 as a possible D gene (5 bases). CDR1 and CDR2 (germline): SGDLS, YYNGEE. This CDR3 comprises 16 residues. V gave up 1 base and J gave up 5 bases, with 16 bases separating them. CDR3 DNA: TGTGCCAGCAGCGTATCGCCTAGGACGGGGAACAATGAGCAGTTCTTC. It is translated as CASSVSPRTGNNEQFF.

The sample holds a few counts of this clonotype. DNA for the CDR3: TGCAGTGCTAGGTTACAGGGAGGCGAGCAGTACTTC. Protein: CSARLQGGEQYF. The chain carries TRBV20-1 and TRBJ2-7; D is possibly TRBD1 or TRBD2 (6 bases each). V lost 3 bases and J 6 bases, leaving 12 bases between the germline ends. Germline loops: CDR1 DFQATT, CDR2 SNEGSKA (reference sequence). This CDR3 spans 12 amino acids.

There are a few counts of this clonotype. This chain joins TRBV12-3 or TRBV12-4 and TRBJ2-7; D might be TRBD2 (5 bases). With 8 bases removed from V and 10 bases from J, the gap between germline ends came to 18 bases. This CDR3 has 12 residues. The CDR3 sequence: CASSRRQEPQYF. CDR3 nucleotides: TGTGCCAGCTCCCGGAGGCAGGAACCCCAGTACTTC.

This clonotype was seen a few times. This chain links TRBV28 with TRBJ1-1, with unresolved D. V was shortened by 3 bases and J by 6 bases, with 5 bases between the two germline ends. This CDR3 region has 11 residues. CDR1 MDHEN and CDR2 SYDVKM come from the germline V gene. The CDR3 coding sequence is TGTGCCAGCAGTTTCGTGTCTGAAGCTTTCTTT. Translation gives CASSFVSEAFF. The full variable domain, in which reference TRBV28 and TRBJ1-1 provide the parts outside the CDR3, is DVKVTQSSRYLVKRTGEKVFLECVQDMDHENMFWYRQDPGLGLRLIYFSYDVKMKEKGDIPEGYSVSREKKERFSLILESASTNQTSMYLCASSFVSEAFFGQGTRLTVV.